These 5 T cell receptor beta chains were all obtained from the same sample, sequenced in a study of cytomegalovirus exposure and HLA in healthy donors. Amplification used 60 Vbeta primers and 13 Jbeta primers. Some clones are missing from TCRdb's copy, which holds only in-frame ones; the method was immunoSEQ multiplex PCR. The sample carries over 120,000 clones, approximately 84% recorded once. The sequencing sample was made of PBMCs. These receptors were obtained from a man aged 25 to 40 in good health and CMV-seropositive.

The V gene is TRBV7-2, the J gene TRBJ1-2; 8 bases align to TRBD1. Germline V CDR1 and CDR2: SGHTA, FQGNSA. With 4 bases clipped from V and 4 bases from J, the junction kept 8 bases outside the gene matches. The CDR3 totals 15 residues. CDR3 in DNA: TGTGCCAGCAGCTCTGCCGGGACAGGAACCTATGGCTACACCTTC. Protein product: CASSSAGTGTYGYTF.

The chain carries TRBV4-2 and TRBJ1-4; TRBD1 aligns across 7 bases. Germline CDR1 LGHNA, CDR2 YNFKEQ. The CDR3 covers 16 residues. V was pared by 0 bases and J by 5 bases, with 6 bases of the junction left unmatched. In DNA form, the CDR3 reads TGTGCCAGCAGCCAAGATCTCCCGGACAGGAATGAAAAACTGTTTTTT. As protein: CASSQDLPDRNEKLFF.

The CDR3 nucleotides read TGTGCCAGCACCAGAAGGGGGCTCCCTCAAGAGCAGTACTTC. This gives the protein CASTRRGLPQEQYF. The chain carries TRBV5-4 and TRBJ2-7; 7 nucleotides agree with TRBD1. The junction had 13 bases not matched to a gene; V was cut back by 6 bases and J by 7 bases. Germline loops: CDR1 SGHNT, CDR2 YYREEE (reference sequence). This CDR3 comprises 14 residues.

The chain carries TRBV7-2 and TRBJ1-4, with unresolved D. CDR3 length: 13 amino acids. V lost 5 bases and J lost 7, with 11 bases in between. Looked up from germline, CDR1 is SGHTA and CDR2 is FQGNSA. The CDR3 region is CASSPFLSEKLFF. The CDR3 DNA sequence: TGTGCCAGCAGCCCCTTCCTGAGTGAAAAACTGTTTTTT.

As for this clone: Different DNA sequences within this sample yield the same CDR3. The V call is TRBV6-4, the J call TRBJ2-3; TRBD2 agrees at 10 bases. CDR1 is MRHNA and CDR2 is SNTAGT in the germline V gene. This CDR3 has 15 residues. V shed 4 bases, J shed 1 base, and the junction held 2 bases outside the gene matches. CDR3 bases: TGTGCCAGCAGTGCCACTAGCGGGGGCACAGATACGCAGTATTTT. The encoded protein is CASSATSGGTDTQYF.